This TCR beta chain was captured by sequencing in a study of T cells in Graves' hyperthyroidism and ophthalmopathy. Findings and limits, study-wide: Ophthalmopathy was predicted by the model a median of roughly 6.6 months ahead of onset.

The CDR3 extends over 13 amino acids. V lost 0 bases and J 5 bases, leaving 7 bases between the germline ends. The germline V gene encodes CDR1 SGHAT and CDR2 FQNNGV. As for this clonotype: Its antigen is unidentified.

RNA transcripts were the template for amplifying TCR beta CDR3 regions. Primed by the HTBI set, a first-round RT-PCR was run on the TCR CDR3. TCRdb itself ran the multiplex PCR reads through MiXCR, one entry per CDR3 protein. Of a few hundred thousand distinct CDR3 sequences listed, 15% to 18% were seen once; the top ten hold about 27%. The rearrangement joins TRBV11-2 to TRBJ1-2; D is perhaps TRBD1 (5 bases). Sequencing was done on a sample of blood. The source of this sequence is a woman aged 18 to 35 with Graves' hyperthyroidism that later progressed to Graves' ophthalmopathy. In DNA form, the CDR3 reads TGTGCCAGCAGCTTAGAGGGGCGATATGGCTACACCTTC. Protein sequence: CASSLEGRYGYTF.